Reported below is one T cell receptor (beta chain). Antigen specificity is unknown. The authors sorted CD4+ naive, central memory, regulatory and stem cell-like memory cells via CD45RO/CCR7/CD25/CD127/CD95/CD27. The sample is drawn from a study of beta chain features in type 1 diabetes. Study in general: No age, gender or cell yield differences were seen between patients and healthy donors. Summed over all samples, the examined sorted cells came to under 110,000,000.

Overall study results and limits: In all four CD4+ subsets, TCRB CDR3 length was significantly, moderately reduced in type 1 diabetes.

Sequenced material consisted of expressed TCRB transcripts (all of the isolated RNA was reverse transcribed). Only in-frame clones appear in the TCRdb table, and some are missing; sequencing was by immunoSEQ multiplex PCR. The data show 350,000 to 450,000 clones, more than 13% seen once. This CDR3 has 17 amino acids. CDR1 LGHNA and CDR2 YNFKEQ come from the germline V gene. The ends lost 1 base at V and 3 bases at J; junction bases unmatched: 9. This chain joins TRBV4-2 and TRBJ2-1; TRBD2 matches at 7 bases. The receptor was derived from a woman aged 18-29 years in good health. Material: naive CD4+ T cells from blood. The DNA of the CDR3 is TGTGCCAGCAGCCAAGGGGGAGGGAGTAGAATCTACAATGAGCAGTTCTTC. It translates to CASSQGGGSRIYNEQFF.